One sample yielded the 8 T cell receptor beta chains listed below, sequenced in a study of OX40 agonist ivuxolimab in advanced cancers. Method: immunoSEQ multiplex PCR; TCRdb's copy keeps in-frame clones and lacks some. The sample consists of tens of thousands of clones, approximately 90% of them appearing once. The sequencing used CD4+ or CD8+ T cells sorted from blood, collected in a trial of the OX40 agonist ivuxolimab. The receptors were gathered from an adult with an advanced solid tumor such as melanoma, head and neck, liver or kidney cancer.

This chain joins TRBV15 and TRBJ2-3, with unresolved D. Trimming left V 1 base short and J 2 bases short, with 10 bases between. Germline V lookup: CDR1 LNHNV, CDR2 YYDKDF (reference sequence). The CDR3 consists of 15 residues. DNA of the CDR3: TGTGCCACCAGCAGAGGCCAGACCCTCACAGATACGCAGTATTTT. As protein: CATSRGQTLTDTQYF. The variable domain in full, completed from reference TRBV15 and TRBJ2-3, reads DAMVIQNPRYQVTQFGKPVTLSCSQTLNHNVMYWYQQKSSQAPKLLFHYYDKDFNNEADTPDNFQSRRPNTSFCFLDIRSPGLGDTAMYLCATSRGQTLTDTQYFGPGTRLTVL.

The gene calls are TRBV28 and TRBJ2-3; D is uncertain. CDR1 and CDR2 (germline): MDHEN, SYDVKM. V lost 9 bases to trimming and J lost 8 bases, with 15 bases between them. There are 12 residues in the CDR3. This CDR3 reads CASHQTSFTQYF. The CDR3, as DNA: TGTGCCAGTCACCAAACATCGTTTACGCAGTATTTT.

This clone came up a few times. The chain joins TRBV28 to TRBJ1-5; D ambiguous. Germline-derived CDR1 and CDR2 are MDHEN and SYDVKM. CDR3 length equals 13 residues. V was trimmed by 3 bases and J by 5 bases, leaving 8 bases between them. CDR3 amino acids: CASSFTGYQPQHF. In nucleotides, the CDR3 is TGTGCCAGCAGTTTTACCGGGTATCAGCCCCAGCATTTT.

The chain carries TRBV19 and TRBJ1-5; D might be TRBD1 (6 bases). Trimming shortened V by 4 bases and J by 1 base, and 17 bases separated the two germline ends. The germline CDR1 and CDR2 sequences are LNHDA and SQIVND (reference sequence). The length of the CDR3 is 17 residues. The DNA of the CDR3 is TGTGCCAGTAGTACTTGGGGGGGGGCTCTGAGCAATCAGCCCCAGCATTTT. This gives the protein CASSTWGGALSNQPQHF.

The rearrangement links TRBV7-9 to TRBJ1-2; D is possibly TRBD1 (6 bases). The V end was cut by 5 bases, the J end by 4 bases, with 17 bases between. The CDR3 has 15 residues. Germline V lookup: CDR1 SEHNR, CDR2 FQNEAQ (reference sequence). The CDR3 bases are TGTGCCAGCAGCCTTAGCGCGACAGGACTCTATGGCTACACCTTC. Translation gives CASSLSATGLYGYTF.

This chain uses TRBV10-3 with TRBJ2-7; 7 positions match TRBD2. Germline CDR1 is ENHRY and CDR2 is SYGVKD. After removal of 8 bases from V and 4 bases from J, the junction contained 5 bases not matched to a gene. This CDR3 is 12 amino acids long. The CDR3 region is CAIGGTTYEQYF. The CDR3 DNA is TGTGCCATCGGGGGGACTACTTACGAGCAGTACTTC.

This chain links TRBV19 with TRBJ2-1; weak D call: TRBD1 (5 bases). The germline gives CDR1 LNHDA, CDR2 SQIVND (reference sequence). The CDR3 has 13 amino acids. V gave up 7 bases and J gave up 6 bases, with 13 bases separating them. The CDR3 protein is CASNAGLFNEQFF. As DNA, the CDR3 is TGTGCCAGTAACGCAGGGTTATTCAATGAGCAGTTCTTC. Combining the CDR3 with reference TRBV19 and TRBJ2-1 gives the whole variable domain DGGITQSPKYLFRKEGQNVTLSCEQNLNHDAMYWYRQDPGQGLRLIYYSQIVNDFQKGDIAEGYSVSREKKESFPLTVTSAQKNPTAFYLCASNAGLFNEQFFGPGTRLTVL.

The V and J genes are TRBV13 and TRBJ2-7; 9 nucleotides match TRBD1. The V gene's germline CDR1 is PRHDT and CDR2 FYEKMQ (reference sequence). This CDR3 has 15 residues. V lost 5 bases, J lost 5 bases, and 10 bases stayed unmatched. CDR3 nucleotides: TGTGCCAGCAGCCCCGGCGGACAGGGGTTACACGAGCAGTACTTC. The encoded protein is CASSPGGQGLHEQYF.